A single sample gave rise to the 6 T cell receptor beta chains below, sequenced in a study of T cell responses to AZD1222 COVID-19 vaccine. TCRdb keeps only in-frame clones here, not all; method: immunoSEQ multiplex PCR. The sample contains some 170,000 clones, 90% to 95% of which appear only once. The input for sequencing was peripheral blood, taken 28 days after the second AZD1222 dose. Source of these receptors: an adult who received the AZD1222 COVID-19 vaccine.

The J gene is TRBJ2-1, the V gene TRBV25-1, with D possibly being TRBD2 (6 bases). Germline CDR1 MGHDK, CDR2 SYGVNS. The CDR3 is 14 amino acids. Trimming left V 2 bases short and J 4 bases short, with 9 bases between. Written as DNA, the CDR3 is TGTGCCAGCAGTGAACCCGGGACTTACAATGAGCAGTTCTTC. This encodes CASSEPGTYNEQFF.

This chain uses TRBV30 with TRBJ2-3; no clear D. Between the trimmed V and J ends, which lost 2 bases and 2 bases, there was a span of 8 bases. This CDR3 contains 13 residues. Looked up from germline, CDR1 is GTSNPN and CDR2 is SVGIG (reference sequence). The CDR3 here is CAWSYWDTDTQYF. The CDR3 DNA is TGTGCCTGGAGTTATTGGGACACAGATACGCAGTATTTT.

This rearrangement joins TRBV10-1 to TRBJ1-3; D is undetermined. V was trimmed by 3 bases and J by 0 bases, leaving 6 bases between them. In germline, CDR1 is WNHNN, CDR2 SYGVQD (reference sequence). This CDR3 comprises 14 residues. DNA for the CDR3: TGCGCCAGCAGTGAACCGGGCTCTGGAAACACCATATATTTT. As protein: CASSEPGSGNTIYF.

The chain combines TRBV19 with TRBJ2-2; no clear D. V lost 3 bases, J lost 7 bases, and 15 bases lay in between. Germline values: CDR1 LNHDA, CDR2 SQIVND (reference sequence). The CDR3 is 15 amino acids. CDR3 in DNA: TGTGCCAGTAGTATCCTTAACGGGCCTGTCGGGGAGCTGTTTTTT. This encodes CASSILNGPVGELFF.

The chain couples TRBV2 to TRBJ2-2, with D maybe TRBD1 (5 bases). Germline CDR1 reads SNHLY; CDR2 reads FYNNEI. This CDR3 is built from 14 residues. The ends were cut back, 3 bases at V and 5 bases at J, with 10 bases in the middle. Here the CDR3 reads CASSELKGTGELFF. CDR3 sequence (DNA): TGTGCCAGCAGTGAGTTAAAGGGGACCGGGGAGCTGTTTTTT.

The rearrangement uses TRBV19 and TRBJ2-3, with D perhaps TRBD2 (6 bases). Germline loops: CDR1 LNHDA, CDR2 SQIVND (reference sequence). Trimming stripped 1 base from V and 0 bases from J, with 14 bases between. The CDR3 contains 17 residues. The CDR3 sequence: CASSIGLGFGSTDTQYF. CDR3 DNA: TGTGCCAGTAGTATAGGACTAGGTTTTGGAAGCACAGATACGCAGTATTTT.